The 30 T cell receptor beta chains below come from one sample, sequenced in a study of T cells in Graves' hyperthyroidism and ophthalmopathy. There were TCR beta CDR3 regions amplified from RNA transcripts. When the TCR CDR3 underwent first-round RT-PCR, the HTBI primer set was used. TCRdb independently ran MiXCR on the multiplex PCR reads; one entry per CDR3 protein. Among 350,000 to 400,000 distinct CDR3 sequences listed, under 15% were seen once. Sequenced material: blood. Receptors originate from a woman aged 30 to 39 with Graves' hyperthyroidism.

This clonotype was detected ten times or more. This rearrangement joins TRBV12-3 or TRBV12-4 to TRBJ1-3; D call uncertain. The V and J ends lost 5 bases and 3 bases respectively, with 14 bases between them. This CDR3 spans 15 amino acids. The CDR3 protein is CASSPRTDIGNTIYF. As DNA, the CDR3 is TGTGCCAGCAGTCCCCGAACCGATATTGGAAACACCATATATTTT.

In its sample, this clonotype was seen a few times. V gene TRBV19 combines with J gene TRBJ1-1, with D possibly being TRBD1 (5 bases). CDR1 and CDR2 from the germline V gene are LNHDA and SQIVND (reference sequence). V gave up 9 bases and J gave up 0 bases, with 14 bases separating them. CDR3 length: 14 residues. This chain's CDR3 is CASAEGDLNTEAFF. The CDR3 DNA sequence: TGTGCCAGCGCGGAAGGGGACCTGAACACTGAAGCTTTCTTT.

The count of this clonotype is one. V gene TRBV3-1 combines with J gene TRBJ2-7; 8 nucleotides agree with TRBD2. V lost 6 bases, J lost 2 bases, and 9 bases stayed unmatched. Germline V gene lookup returns CDR1 LGHDT and CDR2 YNNKEL (reference sequence). This CDR3 is 15 amino acids long. CDR3 in amino acids: CASSKTTGGTYEQYF. The DNA of the CDR3 is TGTGCCAGCAGTAAAACAACGGGAGGGACCTACGAGCAGTACTTC.

The chain has TRBV7-8 and TRBJ2-1; 10 bases match TRBD1. This CDR3 is 15 amino acids long. V shed 7 bases and J 2 bases; nucleotides not matched to a gene: 5. CDR1 is SGHVS, CDR2 FQNEAQ, per germline. CDR3 amino acids: CASKSGTGAYNEQFF. CDR3 bases: TGTGCCAGCAAGTCCGGGACAGGGGCCTACAATGAGCAGTTCTTC.

This clonotype was observed a handful of times. The V and J genes are TRBV27 and TRBJ2-7; D may be TRBD2 (5 bases). The CDR3 is 12 residues long. The V and J ends lost 3 bases and 6 bases respectively, with 9 bases between them. CDR1 is MNHEY and CDR2 is SMNVEV in the germline V gene (reference sequence). The CDR3 here is CASSFRGGEQYF. CDR3 nucleotides: TGTGCCAGCAGTTTTCGAGGAGGCGAGCAGTACTTC.

This sequence joins TRBV6-4 and TRBJ1-4, with D possibly being TRBD1 (6 bases). This CDR3 contains 12 residues. Germline CDR1 and CDR2: MRHNA and SNTAGT. Trimming took 8 bases from V and 7 from J, leaving 11 bases between them. In nucleotides, the CDR3 is TGTGCCAGCCACAGGGAGCGTGAAAAACTGTTTTTT. This translates into CASHREREKLFF.

In this sample, this clonotype turned up many times. The chain links TRBV24-1 to TRBJ2-1, with TRBD2 as a possible D gene (6 bases). CDR1 KGHDR and CDR2 SFDVKD come from the germline V gene. V shed 5 bases and J shed 2 bases, with 9 bases lying between them. CDR3 length: 14 amino acids. In DNA form, the CDR3 reads TGTGCCACCAGTGGCCGCGGGACCTACAATGAGCAGTTCTTC. It specifies CATSGRGTYNEQFF.

This clonotype appeared many times. CDR3 amino acids: CAWSRTANYGYTF. As DNA, the CDR3 is TGTGCCTGGAGTCGTACAGCTAACTATGGCTACACCTTC. This chain connects TRBV30 to TRBJ1-2; D remains unclear. The CDR3 sequence is 13 residues long. Trimming pared 2 bases from V and 0 bases from J, leaving 7 bases between. Per germline, CDR1 GTSNPN and CDR2 SVGIG (reference sequence). Drawing the rest from reference TRBV30 and TRBJ1-2, the complete variable domain is SQTIHQWPATLVQPVGSPLSLECTVEGTSNPNLYWYRQAAGRGLQLLFYSVGIGQISSEVPQNLSASRPQDRQFILSSKKLLLSDSGFYLCAWSRTANYGYTFGSGTRLTVV.

This chain joins TRBV7-2 and TRBJ1-2; D is unclear. CDR3 length: 13 amino acids. Looked up from germline, CDR1 is SGHTA and CDR2 is FQGNSA. V lost 4 bases to trimming and J lost 2 bases, with 8 bases between them. The CDR3 region is CASSYDPNYGYTF. The DNA of the CDR3 is TGTGCCAGCAGCTACGACCCGAACTATGGCTACACCTTC.

This rearrangement joins TRBV6-1 to TRBJ1-2; unclear D gene. CDR1 and CDR2 from the germline V gene are MNHNS and SASEGT. Trimming cost V 6 bases and J 4 bases, with 21 bases left between them. CDR3 length: 16 residues. DNA of the CDR3: TGTGCCAGCAGGAACAATGAGGCCCTCGGCGGCTATGGCTACACCTTC. Translating it yields CASRNNEALGGYGYTF.

The V gene is TRBV5-6, the J gene TRBJ2-7; TRBD1 or TRBD2 may be the D gene (5 bases each). The V and J ends lost 2 bases and 2 bases respectively, with 11 bases between them. Germline-derived CDR1 and CDR2 are SGHDT and YYEEEE. This CDR3 is 14 amino acids long. CDR3 nucleotides: TGTGCCAGCAGCTTAATCCCGGGACCCTACGAGCAGTACTTC. This sequence encodes CASSLIPGPYEQYF.

This clonotype showed up many times. The chain employs TRBV3-1 and TRBJ2-1; 9 nucleotides align to TRBD2. Germline V gene lookup returns CDR1 LGHDT and CDR2 YNNKEL (reference sequence). CDR3 length equals 17 residues. Trimming cost V 4 bases and J 4 bases; bases outside gene matches: 11. The DNA for the CDR3 is TGTGCCAGCAGCCCCGAATTTGTGACTAGCGGTTACAATGAGCAGTTCTTC. Amino acid sequence: CASSPEFVTSGYNEQFF.

This chain uses TRBV6-7 with TRBJ2-2, with D uncertain. TRBV6-7 is classed as an ORF, of uncertain function. The V end was cut by 2 bases, the J end by 2 bases, with 3 bases between. This CDR3 spans 13 amino acids. The CDR3 DNA sequence: TGTGCCAGCAGTTACCCAAACACCGGGGAGCTGTTTTTT. The encoded protein is CASSYPNTGELFF.

The sample holds many counts of this clonotype. V and J are TRBV7-9 and TRBJ2-7; perhaps TRBD2 as D (7 bases). Trimming cost V 5 bases and J 1 base, with 15 bases left between them. The germline gives CDR1 SEHNR, CDR2 FQNEAQ (reference sequence). The CDR3 loop spans 15 amino acids. CDR3 in amino acids: CASSPRGGRSYEQYF. The CDR3 nucleotides read TGTGCCAGCAGCCCAAGGGGGGGCAGGTCCTACGAGCAGTACTTC.

V is TRBV30 and J is TRBJ2-4; 8 bases agree with TRBD1. Germline CDR1 is GTSNPN and CDR2 is SVGIG (reference sequence). V shed 8 bases, J shed 0 bases, and the junction held 15 bases outside the gene matches. The CDR3 length is 17 residues. For the CDR3, the DNA is TGTGCCGCCGCCGGGACAGGCGAAATTCTAGCCAAAAACATTCAGTACTTC. Translated: CAAAGTGEILAKNIQYF.

This chain joins TRBV3-1 and TRBJ2-1; TRBD1 matches 12 bases. CDR3 length: 16 residues. The V gene's germline CDR1 is LGHDT and CDR2 YNNKEL (reference sequence). Trimming cost V 3 bases and J 9 bases; bases outside gene matches: 9. CDR3 nucleotides: TGTGCCAGCAGCCATTATGCGGGACAGGGGGCAAGTGAGCAGTTCTTC. This encodes CASSHYAGQGASEQFF.

The chain carries TRBV6-1 and TRBJ2-1, with D possibly TRBD2 on 5 matching bases. The CDR3 extends over 14 amino acids. V was trimmed by 7 bases and J by 5 bases, leaving 15 bases between them. Germline CDR1 is MNHNS and CDR2 is SASEGT. DNA of the CDR3: TGTGCCAGCAACAAACTAGAGTCCAACAATGAGCAGTTCTTC. It yields the protein CASNKLESNNEQFF.

V gene TRBV20-1 combines with J gene TRBJ1-5; D is uncertain. This CDR3 has 15 residues. Per the germline V gene, CDR1 is DFQATT and CDR2 is SNEGSKA (reference sequence). Trimming shortened V by 6 bases and J by 5 bases, and 20 bases separated the two germline ends. CDR3 protein: CSATRSGNVDQPQHF. The CDR3 DNA follows: TGCAGTGCCACTAGGTCGGGGAACGTGGATCAGCCCCAGCATTTT.

The chain has TRBV6-2 or TRBV6-3 and TRBJ2-2, with a possible D match to TRBD1 (5 bases). CDR1 and CDR2 (germline): MNHEY, SVGEGT. CDR3 length equals 15 residues. The ends were cut back, 2 bases at V and 1 base at J, with 8 bases in the middle. As DNA, the CDR3 is TGTGCCAGCAGTTACGGGGCAGGGAACACCGGGGAGCTGTTTTTT. It yields the protein CASSYGAGNTGELFF.

This clonotype was picked up a small number of times. This chain uses TRBV28 with TRBJ2-3; 8 bases are shared with TRBD1. In germline, CDR1 is MDHEN, CDR2 SYDVKM. The ends lost 6 bases at V and 1 base at J; junction bases unmatched: 6. The CDR3 runs 15 residues. The CDR3 loop is CASSFDRGGTDTQYF. DNA of the CDR3: TGTGCCAGCAGCTTCGACAGGGGAGGCACAGATACGCAGTATTTT.

The rearrangement links TRBV5-1 to TRBJ2-5, with no clear D. The CDR3 has 14 residues. With 1 base removed from V and 5 bases from J, the gap between germline ends came to 12 bases. Germline V gene sequence: CDR1 SGHRS, CDR2 YFSETQ. The CDR3 sequence: CASSLSSEWETQYF. DNA of the CDR3: TGCGCCAGCAGCTTGTCGTCCGAGTGGGAGACCCAGTACTTC.

This clonotype showed up many times. This chain uses TRBV5-6 with TRBJ1-1; possibly TRBD1 for D (5 bases). The V gene lost 0 bases and the J gene lost 4 bases, with 10 bases spanning the gap. Germline loops: CDR1 SGHDT, CDR2 YYEEEE. This CDR3 region has 14 residues. CDR3 loop: CASSLEGIVTEAFF. CDR3 nucleotide sequence: TGTGCCAGCAGCTTGGAGGGGATAGTCACTGAAGCTTTCTTT.

This rearrangement joins TRBV5-1 to TRBJ2-5, with D perhaps TRBD2 (6 bases). Per germline, CDR1 SGHRS and CDR2 YFSETQ. Trimming pared 3 bases from V and 5 bases from J, leaving 14 bases between. The CDR3 runs to 14 residues. DNA for the CDR3: TGCGCCAGCAGCTCGGGACTGACGACGGAGACCCAGTACTTC. Amino acid sequence: CASSSGLTTETQYF.

This clonotype was recorded many times. The V gene is TRBV5-1, the J gene TRBJ2-7; maybe TRBD1 (6 bases). Trimming left V 5 bases short and J 4 bases short, with 16 bases between. This CDR3 contains 14 residues. Germline CDR1 SGHRS, CDR2 YFSETQ. CDR3 DNA sequence: TGCGCCAGCAGGAGGGACACGGGATCGTACGAGCAGTACTTC. It yields the protein CASRRDTGSYEQYF.

There are many counts of this clonotype. The V and J genes are TRBV5-1 and TRBJ2-1, with 10 nucleotides matching TRBD2. Germline assignment: CDR1 SGHRS and CDR2 YFSETQ. The CDR3 is made up of 17 amino acids. Trimming took 0 bases from V and 7 from J; bases not matched to a gene: 10. CDR3 bases: TGCGCCAGCAGCTTGGGGTCTTTGACTAGCGGGCAGAATGAGCAGTTCTTC. It translates to CASSLGSLTSGQNEQFF.

The J gene is TRBJ1-1, the V gene TRBV29-1; D unresolved. This CDR3 spans 11 amino acids. The V and J ends lost 6 bases and 7 bases respectively, with 12 bases between them. Germline V lookup: CDR1 SQVTM, CDR2 ANQGSEA. CDR3 amino acids: CSVTGLGEAFF. CDR3 coding DNA: TGCAGCGTCACTGGGTTGGGTGAAGCTTTCTTT.

In this sample, this clonotype turned up many times. The chain recombines TRBV5-6 with TRBJ2-2; TRBD1 matches 8 bases. Looked up from germline, CDR1 is SGHDT and CDR2 is YYEEEE. This CDR3 has 15 residues. J lost 4 bases, V lost 2 bases, and 4 bases had no gene match. The CDR3 sequence: CASSFQGASTGELFF. DNA for the CDR3: TGTGCCAGCAGCTTTCAGGGGGCGAGCACCGGGGAGCTGTTTTTT.

The chain couples TRBV7-6 to TRBJ1-2; D may be TRBD1 (5 bases). Germline V lookup: CDR1 SGHVS, CDR2 FNYEAQ. V dropped 1 base and J dropped 7 bases, with 7 bases sitting between them. The CDR3 consists of 12 residues. The CDR3 is CASSLGDSGYTF. The CDR3 coding sequence is TGTGCCAGCAGCTTAGGCGACAGTGGCTACACCTTC.

This clonotype was recorded many times. This rearrangement joins TRBV7-9 to TRBJ2-1, with 7 positions matching TRBD2. There are 17 residues in the CDR3. CDR1 SEHNR and CDR2 FQNEAQ come from the germline V gene (reference sequence). J gave up 4 bases and V 1 base, and 10 bases lay outside the gene matches. CDR3 residues: CASSLGVVAGLYNEQFF. CDR3 DNA sequence: TGTGCCAGCAGCTTAGGAGTAGTAGCGGGCCTATACAATGAGCAGTTCTTC.

This CDR3 reads CSVTGGHTDTQYF. CDR3 bases: TGCAGCGTTACTGGGGGGCACACAGATACGCAGTATTTT. The V call is TRBV29-1, the J call TRBJ2-3; D possibly matches TRBD1 or TRBD2 (6 bases each). Germline loops: CDR1 SQVTM, CDR2 ANQGSEA. Trimming left V 5 bases short and J 2 bases short, with 11 bases between. The CDR3 totals 13 residues.